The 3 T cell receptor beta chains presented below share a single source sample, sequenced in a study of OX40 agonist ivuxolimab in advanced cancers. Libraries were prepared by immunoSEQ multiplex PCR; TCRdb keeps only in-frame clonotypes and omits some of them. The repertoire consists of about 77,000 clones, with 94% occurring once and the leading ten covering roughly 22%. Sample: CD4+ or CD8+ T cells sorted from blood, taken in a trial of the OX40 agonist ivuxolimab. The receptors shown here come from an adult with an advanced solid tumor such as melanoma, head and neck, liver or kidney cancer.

CDR3: CASSPVSTVITEAFF. CDR3 DNA sequence: TGCGCCAGCAGCCCCGTAAGTACGGTGATCACTGAAGCTTTCTTT. V usage is TRBV4-1 and J usage is TRBJ1-1; D not certain. Germline CDR1 and CDR2: MGHRA and YSYEKL. CDR3 size: 15 residues. Between the trimmed V and J ends, which lost 4 bases and 4 bases, there was a span of 16 bases.

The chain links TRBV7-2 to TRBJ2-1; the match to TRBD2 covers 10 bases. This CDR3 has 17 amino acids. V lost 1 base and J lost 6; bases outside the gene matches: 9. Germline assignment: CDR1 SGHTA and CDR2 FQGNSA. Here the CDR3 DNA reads TGTGCCAGCAGCTTAGATCCGCCGGGACTAGCGAGCAATGAGCAGTTCTTC. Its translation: CASSLDPPGLASNEQFF.

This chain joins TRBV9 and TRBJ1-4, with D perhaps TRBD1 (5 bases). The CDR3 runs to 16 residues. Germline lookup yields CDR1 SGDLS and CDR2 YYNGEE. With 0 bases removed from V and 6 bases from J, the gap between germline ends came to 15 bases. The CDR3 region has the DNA TGTGCCAGCAGCGTAGCTACGGGGGGACTTGATGAAAAACTGTTTTTT. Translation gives CASSVATGGLDEKLFF.